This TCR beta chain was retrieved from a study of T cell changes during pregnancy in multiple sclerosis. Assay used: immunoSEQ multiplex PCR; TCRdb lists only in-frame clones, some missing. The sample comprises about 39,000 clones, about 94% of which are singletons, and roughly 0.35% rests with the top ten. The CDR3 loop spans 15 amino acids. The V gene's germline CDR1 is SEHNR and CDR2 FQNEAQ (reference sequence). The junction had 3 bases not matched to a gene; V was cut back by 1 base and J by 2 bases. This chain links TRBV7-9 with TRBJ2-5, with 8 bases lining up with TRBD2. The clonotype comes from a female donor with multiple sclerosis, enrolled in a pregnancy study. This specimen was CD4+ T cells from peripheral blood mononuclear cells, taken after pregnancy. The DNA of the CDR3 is TGTGCCAGCAGCTTAGTTAGCGGGACTCAAGAGACCCAGTACTTC. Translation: CASSLVSGTQETQYF.